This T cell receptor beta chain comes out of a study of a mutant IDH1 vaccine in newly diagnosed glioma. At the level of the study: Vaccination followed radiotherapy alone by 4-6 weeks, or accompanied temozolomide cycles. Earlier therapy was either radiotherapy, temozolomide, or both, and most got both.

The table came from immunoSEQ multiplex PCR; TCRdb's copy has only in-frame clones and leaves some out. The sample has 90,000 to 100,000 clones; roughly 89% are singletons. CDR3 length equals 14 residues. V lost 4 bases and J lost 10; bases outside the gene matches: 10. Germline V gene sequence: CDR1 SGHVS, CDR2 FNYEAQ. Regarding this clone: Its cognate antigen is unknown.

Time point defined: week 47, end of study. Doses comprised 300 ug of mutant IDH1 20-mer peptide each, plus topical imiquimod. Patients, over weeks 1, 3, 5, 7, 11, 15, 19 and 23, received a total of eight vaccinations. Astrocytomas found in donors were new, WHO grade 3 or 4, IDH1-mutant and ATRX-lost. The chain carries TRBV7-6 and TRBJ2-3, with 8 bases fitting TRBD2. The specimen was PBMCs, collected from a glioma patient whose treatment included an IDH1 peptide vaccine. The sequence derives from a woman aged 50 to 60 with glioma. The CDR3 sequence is CASSSSGSIKAQYF. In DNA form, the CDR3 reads TGTGCCAGCAGCTCAAGCGGGAGCATTAAAGCGCAGTATTTT.